Listed below are T cell receptor beta chains from one sample, sequenced in a study of cytomegalovirus exposure and HLA in healthy donors. TCRdb's table, derived via immunoSEQ multiplex PCR, lists solely in-frame clones and lacks some. The sample yields over 120,000 clones, 85% to 90% seen once. Sequencing input: PBMCs. These receptors all come from a woman between 25 and 40 years old in good health and CMV-seropositive. The CDR3 runs from the conserved cysteine through the conserved F or W. The D gene is left open where the match is weak. Only some rows state a clone size, as once, few, many or a class for expanded clones.

CDR3 DNA | CDR3 protein | D gene | J gene | clone size | V gene
TGTGCCAGCAGTGGACTAGCGGAGCAAGAGACCCAGTACTTC | CASSGLAEQETQYF | TRBD2 | TRBJ2-5 | . | TRBV6-1
TGTGCCAGCAGGGGCACCCCTTCCTACGAGCAGTACTTC | CASRGTPSYEQYF | . | TRBJ2-7 | . | TRBV6-1
TGCGCCAGCAGCCAACGGGGGTCCTACAATGAGCAGTTCTTC | CASSQRGSYNEQFF | . | TRBJ2-1 | . | TRBV4-1
TGCGCCAGCAGTGAGTCGTCCTTCTATGGCTACACCTTC | CASSESSFYGYTF | . | TRBJ1-2 | once | TRBV10-2
TGTGCCAGCAGCTTGGACTCCAGCACAGATACGCAGTATTTT | CASSLDSSTDTQYF | . | TRBJ2-3 | . | TRBV5-8
TGCGCCAGCAGCCAGGACAGGGTTCCCGATTATGGCTACACCTTC | CASSQDRVPDYGYTF | TRBD1 | TRBJ1-2 | . | TRBV4-1
TGTGCCAGCAGGAGGACAGCCAGGGAGACCCAGTACTTC | CASRRTARETQYF | . | TRBJ2-5 | . | TRBV28
TGTGCCAGCAGCGCAAAAAGAACTAGCGGGGGCACAGATACGCAGTATTTT | CASSAKRTSGGTDTQYF | TRBD2 | TRBJ2-3 | . | TRBV11-3
TGTGCCAGCGCCACGACCGGGACAGGGGCCCCATACGAGCAGTACTTC | CASATTGTGAPYEQYF | TRBD1 | TRBJ2-7 | . | TRBV28
TGTGCCAGCAGTGACACGGGGTCGACTAATGAAAAACTGTTTTTT | CASSDTGSTNEKLFF | . | TRBJ1-4 | few | TRBV2
TGCGCCAGCAGCCAAGGCCAAGCCGGGATCCAAGAGACCCAGTACTTC | CASSQGQAGIQETQYF | . | TRBJ2-5 | . | TRBV4-1
TGTGCCAGCAGGAGACACAACTATGGCTACACCTTC | CASRRHNYGYTF | . | TRBJ1-2 | . | TRBV2
TGTGCCAGCAGCATGTACACAGATACGCAGTATTTT | CASSMYTDTQYF | . | TRBJ2-3 | . | TRBV7-2
TGTGCCAGCAGTTTGCCAGGGCAAGAGACCCAGTACTTC | CASSLPGQETQYF | . | TRBJ2-5 | . | TRBV28
TGCGCCAGCAGCCGGGCTGGGGGCGCGGAAGAGACCCAGTACTTC | CASSRAGGAEETQYF | . | TRBJ2-5 | . | TRBV5-1